This TCR beta chain originates from a study of blood T cell repertoires in COVID-19. Looked up from germline, CDR1 is ENHRY and CDR2 is SYGVKD. V trimming: 6 bases; J trimming: 10 bases; junction bases outside the gene matches: 10. There are 15 residues in the CDR3. The table came from immunoSEQ multiplex PCR; TCRdb's copy has only in-frame clones and leaves some out. The sample lists 250,000 to 400,000 clones; more than 70% were seen once. The rearrangement uses TRBV10-3 and TRBJ2-1, with 12 bases identical to TRBD1. Input material: peripheral blood. The sequence was collected from a woman in her 30s with COVID-19, enrolled during active disease. The CDR3 DNA follows: TGTGCCATCAGGTTCGGGGACAGGGGGCGCCCCGAGCAGTTCTTC. Translation: CAIRFGDRGRPEQFF.